The clone carrying this TCR beta chain was observed a few times. Its specificity is unknown. This sample stems from a study of blood T cells in healthy people across ages. Next came a second PCR, run for about 6 to 12 cycles, which used a sample-barcoded 5' primer along with a J-beta primer mix. MiXCR was run by TCRdb on the 5' RACE reads, yielding one entry per CDR3 protein. The sample includes approximately 780,000 distinct CDR3 sequences, under 30% of them seen just once. With 4 bases clipped from V and 1 base from J, the junction kept 10 bases outside the gene matches. This CDR3 is 17 amino acids long. The V gene's germline CDR1 is MNHNS and CDR2 SASEGT. Regarding the study as a whole: Researchers deemed the diversity estimates from one million T cells underestimates. Expanded clonotype shifts may have been confounded, as the donors had an unknown CMV status.

The data also belong to a second study, concerning T cells of mothers and their children. That paper notes: In each mother, TCR beta CDR3 reads exceeded 8 million; in each child, they numbered around 3 million.

This TCR came from a boy between 10 and 17 years old in good health. The source material was blood. The chain couples TRBV6-1 to TRBJ2-5, with 9 bases aligning to TRBD2. CDR3 in amino acids: CASSGGPQRGVQETQYF. The CDR3, as DNA: TGTGCCAGCAGTGGGGGCCCCCAGCGGGGGGTCCAAGAGACCCAGTACTTC.